A selection of T cell receptor beta chains follows, all from one sample in a study of CD8 T cells in Susac syndrome. TCRdb reprocessed the immunoSEQ multiplex PCR reads with MiXCR, giving one entry per CDR3 protein. The profile shows approximately 190,000 distinct CDR3 sequences, roughly 94% of them singletons. Input material: CD8+ T cells from PBMCs. The receptors shown here come from a human donor with Susac syndrome. Both conserved end residues are part of each CDR3. A D gene is named only where the DNA matches it firmly. Size is stated for part of the rows, as once, few or many counts, or as a class when the clone is expanded.

clone size	V gene	D gene	J gene	CDR3 protein
NA	TRBV5-6	TRBD2	TRBJ2-1	CASSLRRLAHEQFF
NA	TRBV5-1	TRBD2	TRBJ2-3	CASSLDGLVKTDTQYF
NA	TRBV28	NA	TRBJ1-1	CATRRLTRNTEAFF
NA	TRBV4-1	TRBD2	TRBJ2-1	CASSQVAGGPRSYNEQFF
NA	TRBV5-1	NA	TRBJ1-2	CASSLAVTDTYGYTF
NA	TRBV29-1	NA	TRBJ1-2	CSAVQGMALYGYTF
NA	TRBV10-3	NA	TRBJ1-2	CAISETDSGDGYTF
NA	TRBV20-1	NA	TRBJ2-7	CSARKYTYEQYF
NA	TRBV6-5	NA	TRBJ2-7	CASSSYDHPKDYEQYF
NA	TRBV12-3/TRBV12-4	NA	TRBJ2-3	CASSIRTDTQYF
NA	TRBV27	NA	TRBJ2-7	CASSLSKVASSYEQYF
NA	TRBV6-2/TRBV6-3	NA	TRBJ2-7	CASSFWLATTYEQYF
NA	TRBV28	NA	TRBJ1-5	CASSLLVSREGNQPQHF
once	TRBV10-3	NA	TRBJ1-2	CAISPGDNGYTF
NA	TRBV15	TRBD1	TRBJ2-3	CATSIPGQPSTDTQYF
NA	TRBV11-3	NA	TRBJ1-1	CASSLEAGPMAEAFF
NA	TRBV28	NA	TRBJ2-7	CATRDPSDEQYF
NA	TRBV9	NA	TRBJ2-7	CASTEGDSISEQYF
NA	TRBV12-5	NA	TRBJ1-1	CASNPEGNTEAFF
NA	TRBV4-2	NA	TRBJ1-4	CASREDVGLFF
NA	TRBV29-1	TRBD2	TRBJ2-7	CSVGGLAYEQYF
NA	TRBV29-1	NA	TRBJ1-5	CSVEPARAGRPQHF
NA	TRBV9	NA	TRBJ1-1	CASGSSGDTEAFF
NA	TRBV25-1	NA	TRBJ1-4	CASSDLQGGGEKLFF
NA	TRBV28	NA	TRBJ1-5	CASTPGNSNQPQHF
NA	TRBV28	NA	TRBJ2-7	CASSPDPADEQYF
NA	TRBV30	NA	TRBJ2-7	CAWSVRGEGSYEQYF
NA	TRBV5-1	NA	TRBJ1-6	CASSLVPQELGSPLHF
NA	TRBV7-9	NA	TRBJ1-4	CASSHHDLNEKLFF
NA	TRBV3-1	TRBD2	TRBJ2-3	CASSQEYEAGGTDTQYF
NA	TRBV20-1	TRBD2	TRBJ2-1	CSASDTSGDVYNEQFF
NA	TRBV6-4	TRBD2	TRBJ2-1	CASRPGLAGNNEQFF
NA	TRBV9	TRBD2	TRBJ2-7	CASSGAGGNEQYF
NA	TRBV13	TRBD1	TRBJ1-1	CASSQTGGPEAFF
NA	TRBV12-3/TRBV12-4	TRBD2	TRBJ2-7	CASTKSGLQIYEQYF
NA	TRBV29-1	NA	TRBJ1-1	CSVLRAGGEAFF
NA	TRBV7-2	TRBD1	TRBJ2-3	CASSPEDGTGFGDTQYF
NA	TRBV9	TRBD2	TRBJ2-5	CAITAGLETQYF
NA	TRBV12-3/TRBV12-4	NA	TRBJ2-3	CASSLVGLLTDTQYF
once	TRBV7-2	TRBD1	TRBJ2-5	CASSWPGTGPSETQYF
once	TRBV11-2	NA	TRBJ1-2	CASSPAAGPRGNGYTF
NA	TRBV3-1	TRBD1	TRBJ1-6	CASSQAVGDRVYYAPLHF
NA	TRBV13	TRBD2	TRBJ2-1	CASSPGLAGDEQFF
NA	TRBV30	TRBD1	TRBJ2-7	CAFRDRAYEQYF
NA	TRBV20-1	NA	TRBJ1-5	CSAQDGNQPQHF
NA	TRBV7-8	NA	TRBJ1-2	CASSSRVDYGYTF
NA	TRBV4-2	NA	TRBJ2-3	CASSQELSGYSTDTQYF
NA	TRBV7-6	TRBD1	TRBJ2-7	CASSFRGMDEQYF
NA	TRBV6-2/TRBV6-3	TRBD2	TRBJ2-7	CASTGTSGSYEQYF
NA	TRBV20-1	TRBD2	TRBJ2-1	CSAHDSGGAINEQFF
NA	TRBV11-3	TRBD1	TRBJ2-3	CASSTRTGTGPTDTQYF
NA	TRBV11-2	TRBD2	TRBJ2-7	CASSSIAGGYEQYF
NA	TRBV7-3	NA	TRBJ2-1	CASSLTVGGLSYNEQFF
NA	TRBV25-1	TRBD1	TRBJ2-6	CASSETRTGGADGANVLTF
NA	TRBV25-1	NA	TRBJ1-2	CASSEERGYTF
NA	TRBV7-8	NA	TRBJ2-7	CASSPQGDEQYF
NA	TRBV4-1	TRBD2	TRBJ2-4	CASSQGLAGGSKNIQYF
NA	TRBV30	NA	TRBJ1-2	CAYTVGSGYTF